This T cell receptor beta chain is drawn from a study of beta chain features in type 1 diabetes. As for the study in general: Examination covered around 100 million sorted cells spanning all samples. Regarding the study as a whole: Shortening that was moderate but significant affected the TCRB CDR3s of Type 1 diabetes patients in all four CD4+ subsets. The question of HLA type influencing TCRB rearrangement was one that remained unresolved here. Among patients, naive, central memory and Treg TCRB repertoires appeared more similar than among healthy donors.

TCRB transcripts that were expressed got sequenced, as all of the isolated RNA had been reverse transcribed. Sequenced by immunoSEQ multiplex PCR; TCRdb stores in-frame clones only, minus some. The sample contains 300,000 or so clones, over 11% of which appear only once. CD45RO/CCR7/CD25/CD127/CD95/CD27 sorting isolated CD4+ naive, central memory, regulatory and stem cell-like memory cells. Per germline, CDR1 SEHNR and CDR2 FQNEAQ (reference sequence). Trimming took off 0 bases at V and 10 bases at J, with 6 bases between the two ends. The CDR3 consists of 11 residues. Regarding this clone: Its antigen is not identified.

Sequencing was performed on naive CD4+ T cells from blood. The chain links TRBV7-9 to TRBJ1-1; D gene uncertain. This receptor was obtained from a man aged 30 to 45 with type 1 diabetes. The CDR3 loop is CASSLALTAFF. CDR3 coding DNA: TGTGCCAGCAGCTTAGCGCTAACAGCTTTCTTT.